The 10 T cell receptor beta chains presented below share a single source sample, sequenced in a study of blood T cell repertoires in COVID-19. The assay was immunoSEQ multiplex PCR, and TCRdb's table has in-frame clones only and misses some. The sample carries about 230,000 clones, around 83% recorded once. The sequencing sample was made of peripheral blood. These receptors all stem from a man older than 75 with acute or convalescent COVID-19.

The chain recombines TRBV28 with TRBJ2-3, with 10 bases that match TRBD2. Germline loops: CDR1 MDHEN, CDR2 SYDVKM. V was pared by 6 bases and J by 9 bases, with 9 bases of the junction left unmatched. The CDR3 sequence is 14 residues long. The CDR3 coding sequence is TGTGCCAGCAGCTTAAGCGGGGGGGCCTACACGCAGTATTTT. Residues: CASSLSGGAYTQYF.

The chain is built from TRBV18 and TRBJ1-4, with a weak D call TRBD1 (6 bases). CDR3 length: 12 residues. The germline V and J ends were trimmed by 8 bases and 6 bases, with 10 bases remaining between them. The germline gives CDR1 KGHSH, CDR2 LQKENI. The CDR3 loop reads CASRRQDEKLFF. The CDR3 nucleotides are TGTGCCAGCCGACGACAGGATGAAAAACTGTTTTTT. The full variable domain, in which reference TRBV18 and TRBJ1-4 provide the parts outside the CDR3, is NAGVMQNPRHLVRRRGQEARLRCSPMKGHSHVYWYRQLPEEGLKFMVYLQKENIIDESGMPKERFSAEFPKEGPSILRIQQVVRGDSAAYFCASRRQDEKLFFGSGTQLSVL.

The chain carries TRBV5-4 and TRBJ2-1; D is perhaps TRBD2 (6 bases). V dropped 0 bases and J dropped 4 bases, with 11 bases sitting between them. The CDR3 totals 15 residues. Germline CDR1 SGHNT, CDR2 YYREEE (reference sequence). CDR3 residues: CASSLAGTPYNEQFF. CDR3 coding DNA: TGTGCCAGCAGCTTGGCCGGGACTCCGTACAATGAGCAGTTCTTC. Looking up the rest from reference TRBV5-4 and TRBJ2-1 gives the full variable domain: ETGVTQSPTHLIKTRGQQVTLRCSSQSGHNTVSWYQQALGQGPQFIFQYYREEENGRGNFPPRFSGLQFPNYSSELNVNALELDDSALYLCASSLAGTPYNEQFFGPGTRLTVL.

The chain links TRBV5-1 to TRBJ1-1; perhaps TRBD1 as D (6 bases). CDR1 SGHRS and CDR2 YFSETQ come from the germline V gene. The CDR3 runs 16 residues. V lost 1 base, J lost 3 bases, and 16 bases lay in between. CDR3 coding DNA: TGCGCCAGCAGCTTGTCCGGGAGGGGGACCCACACTGAAGCTTTCTTT. It translates to CASSLSGRGTHTEAFF.

The J gene is TRBJ1-5, the V gene TRBV29-1; no clear D. The CDR3 totals 12 residues. CDR1 SQVTM and CDR2 ANQGSEA come from the germline V gene. Trimming removed 4 bases at V and 5 bases at J, with 9 bases between. CDR3 in amino acids: CSVAEGDQPQHF. The CDR3 nucleotides read TGCAGCGTTGCCGAGGGTGATCAGCCCCAGCATTTT.

The chain couples TRBV7-2 to TRBJ2-3, with 11 bases matching TRBD2. This CDR3 contains 16 residues. V shed 5 bases and J 0 bases; nucleotides not matched to a gene: 4. Germline CDR1 and CDR2: SGHTA and FQGNSA. The DNA for the CDR3 is TGTGCCAGCAGCCTGACTAGCGGGGTTAGCACAGATACGCAGTATTTT. Translating gives CASSLTSGVSTDTQYF.

The rearrangement joins TRBV30 to TRBJ2-1; 10 bases are shared with TRBD2. Germline values: CDR1 GTSNPN, CDR2 SVGIG (reference sequence). V trimming: 0 bases; J trimming: 5 bases; junction bases outside the gene matches: 13. The CDR3 loop spans 18 amino acids. Here the CDR3 DNA reads TGTGCCTGGAGTGTAACTAGCGGGGTCATTATTACGGACAATGAGCAGTTCTTC. Protein sequence: CAWSVTSGVIITDNEQFF.

The sample holds a few counts of this clone. The CDR3 reads CASSQGMASGADTQYF. In DNA form, the CDR3 reads TGTGCCAGCAGCCAAGGAATGGCTAGCGGGGCAGATACGCAGTATTTT. The rearrangement links TRBV3-1 (or the pseudogene TRBV3-2) to TRBJ2-3, with TRBD2 identical over 9 bases. V lost 1 base to trimming and J lost 4 bases; unmatched junction nucleotides: 6. Germline-derived CDR1 and CDR2 are LGHDT and YNNKEL (reference sequence). The CDR3 extends over 16 amino acids.

The rearrangement uses TRBV25-1 and TRBJ2-4; TRBD2 agrees at 7 bases. The ends lost 6 bases at V and 0 bases at J; junction bases unmatched: 5. Looked up from germline, CDR1 is MGHDK and CDR2 is SYGVNS. The CDR3 covers 15 residues. CDR3 nucleotide sequence: TGTGCCAGCAGCGACGCGGGGGAAGCCAAAAACATTCAGTACTTC. Residues: CASSDAGEAKNIQYF.

The chain links TRBV7-3 to TRBJ2-5, with TRBD1 as a possible D gene (6 bases). The CDR3 runs 15 residues. V lost 4 bases to trimming and J lost 4 bases, with 16 bases between them. In germline, CDR1 is SGHTA, CDR2 FQGTGA. The CDR3 coding sequence is TGTGCCAGCAGCTCCAGGGGCAGTGGGGCAGAGACCCAGTACTTC. Its translation is CASSSRGSGAETQYF.